The 27 T cell receptor beta chains presented below share a single source sample, sequenced in a study of PD-1 blockade in classical Hodgkin lymphoma. The table came from immunoSEQ multiplex PCR; TCRdb's copy has only in-frame clones and leaves some out. In the table there are some 93,000 clones, around 80% of which are singletons. This sample's time point: cycle 4 day 1 (C4D1), after less than 7 weeks of nivolumab. Brentuximab vedotin exposure varied, and every patient relapsed after autologous stem cell transplantation. The sample here was peripheral blood mononuclear cells (PBMCs), taken before the fourth cycle of nivolumab. These TCRs come from a human donor with classical Hodgkin lymphoma.

The chain combines TRBV27 with TRBJ2-3, with D perhaps TRBD1 or TRBD2 (5 bases each). The CDR3 has 15 residues. CDR1 MNHEY and CDR2 SMNVEV come from the germline V gene (reference sequence). V lost 6 bases, J lost 1 base, and 14 bases lay in between. The CDR3 DNA reads TGTGCCAGCAGCATGTTCGGGGCACGCACAGATACGCAGTATTTT. Its translation: CASSMFGARTDTQYF.

The V call is TRBV5-1, the J call TRBJ1-1, with 10 bases lining up with TRBD1. The CDR3 length is 15 residues. Trimming removed 4 bases from V and 7 bases from J; junction bases left unmatched: 10. The germline V gene encodes CDR1 SGHRS and CDR2 YFSETQ. In nucleotides, the CDR3 is TGCGCCAGCAGCCCCTCCTCGGGACAGGGGCGTGAAGCTTTCTTT. Translation gives CASSPSSGQGREAFF.

J is TRBJ2-5 and V is TRBV5-6; 9 bases are shared with TRBD1. The length of the CDR3 is 13 residues. V lost 3 bases and J lost 5; bases outside the gene matches: 2. Germline-derived CDR1 and CDR2 are SGHDT and YYEEEE. The chain's CDR3 is CASSWDRVETQYF. Written as DNA, the CDR3 is TGTGCCAGCAGCTGGGACAGGGTTGAGACCCAGTACTTC.

The gene calls are TRBV6-1 and TRBJ1-2, with D tentatively TRBD1 (6 bases). The V gene's germline CDR1 is MNHNS and CDR2 SASEGT. This CDR3 has 16 amino acids. V was pared by 1 base and J by 4 bases, with 16 bases between. CDR3 nucleotides: TGTGCCAGCAGTGAAGGCCTTACGGGGGCTGGCTATGGCTACACCTTC. It specifies CASSEGLTGAGYGYTF.

This clone appeared once. The chain carries TRBV30 and TRBJ1-4; D call uncertain. CDR3 size: 16 residues. CDR1 GTSNPN and CDR2 SVGIG come from the germline V gene (reference sequence). Trimming took 3 bases from V and 0 from J, leaving 14 bases between them. CDR3 coding DNA: TGTGCCTGGAGGGATACCATTGGAACAACTAATGAAAAACTGTTTTTT. Translating it yields CAWRDTIGTTNEKLFF.

V gene TRBV9 combines with J gene TRBJ2-3; D may correspond to TRBD1 or TRBD2 (5 bases each). V was trimmed by 4 bases and J by 2 bases, leaving 17 bases between them. Germline assignment: CDR1 SGDLS and CDR2 YYNGEE. This CDR3 has 16 residues. In DNA form, the CDR3 reads TGTGCCAGCAGCCCCCGTGGGGACGGACTCACAGATACGCAGTATTTT. It encodes CASSPRGDGLTDTQYF.

This clone was detected only once. The CDR3 here is CASSVAGESYNEQFF. The CDR3 DNA sequence: TGTGCCAGCAGCGTAGCAGGGGAGTCCTACAATGAGCAGTTCTTC. The chain uses TRBV9 and TRBJ2-1; possible D gene TRBD1, 6 bases. Germline assignment: CDR1 SGDLS and CDR2 YYNGEE. The germline V and J ends were trimmed by 0 bases and 1 base, with 8 bases remaining between them. The CDR3 extends over 15 amino acids. The full variable domain, completed using reference TRBV9 and TRBJ2-1, is DSGVTQTPKHLITATGQRVTLRCSPRSGDLSVYWYQQSLDQGLQFLIQYYNGEERAKGNILERFSAQQFPDLHSELNLSSLELGDSALYFCASSVAGESYNEQFFGPGTRLTVL.

The table lists this clone with a count of one. V usage is TRBV9 and J usage is TRBJ2-4; D ambiguous. CDR1 and CDR2 (germline): SGDLS, YYNGEE. The CDR3 consists of 15 residues. V was shortened by 0 bases and J by 6 bases, with 13 bases between the two germline ends. The CDR3 DNA sequence: TGTGCCAGCAGCGTAGGTACCCAAGACCCAAACATTCAGTACTTC. Translated: CASSVGTQDPNIQYF.

This clone showed up just once. This chain links TRBV12-1 with TRBJ2-2; the listed D gene, TRBD2, was not tested against the DNA. TRBV12-1 is flagged as a pseudogene. The CDR3 loop spans 17 amino acids. CDR3 loop: CASSATPSGSFTGELFF. The DNA for the CDR3 is TGTGCCAGCAGCGCAACCCCTAGCGGGAGTTTTACCGGGGAGCTGTTTTTT.

The rearrangement uses TRBV5-1 and TRBJ2-2; perhaps TRBD1 as D (6 bases). V lost 3 bases and J 7 bases, leaving 16 bases between the germline ends. Germline CDR1 is SGHRS and CDR2 is YFSETQ. This CDR3 has 15 amino acids. In DNA form, the CDR3 reads TGCGCCAGCAGCTCCATCGGGGCGGACAGCGGGGAGCTGTTTTTT. It yields the protein CASSSIGADSGELFF.

The V gene is TRBV7-2, the J gene TRBJ2-3, with D tentatively TRBD2 (6 bases). The germline V gene encodes CDR1 SGHTA and CDR2 FQGNSA. The V gene lost 6 bases and the J gene lost 4 bases, with 17 bases spanning the gap. The CDR3 totals 15 residues. The CDR3 sequence is CASRFSGPRADTQYF. As DNA, the CDR3 is TGTGCCAGCAGATTTAGCGGCCCTAGAGCAGATACGCAGTATTTT.

The chain couples TRBV19 to TRBJ2-7; 8 bases fit TRBD2. Per germline, CDR1 LNHDA and CDR2 SQIVND (reference sequence). J gave up 4 bases and V 3 bases, and 5 bases lay outside the gene matches. This CDR3 contains 14 residues. The DNA for the CDR3 is TGTGCCAGTAGTATCCTAGCGGGTGGGTACGAGCAGTACTTC. Translating gives CASSILAGGYEQYF.

V and J are TRBV2 and TRBJ2-2, with D maybe TRBD2 (6 bases). V gave up 3 bases and J gave up 5 bases, with 13 bases separating them. This CDR3 contains 15 residues. Germline-derived CDR1 and CDR2 are SNHLY and FYNNEI. The CDR3 loop is CASSEDVAGTGELFF. The CDR3 DNA sequence: TGTGCCAGCAGTGAGGACGTGGCGGGGACCGGGGAGCTGTTTTTT.

The chain links TRBV27 to TRBJ2-2; TRBD1 matches at 7 bases. V lost 5 bases to trimming and J lost 6 bases; unmatched junction nucleotides: 9. Germline-derived CDR1 and CDR2 are MNHEY and SMNVEV (reference sequence). The length of the CDR3 is 15 residues. CDR3 loop: CASSVRGLIAGELFF. Here the CDR3 DNA reads TGTGCCAGCAGTGTGAGGGGGCTTATCGCCGGGGAGCTGTTTTTT.

This clone has a count of ten or more. This chain connects TRBV25-1 to TRBJ2-7; D might be TRBD2 (6 bases). V gave up 2 bases and J gave up 5 bases, with 13 bases separating them. Germline V lookup: CDR1 MGHDK, CDR2 SYGVNS. CDR3 length equals 14 residues. CDR3 loop: CASSEGEASHEQYF. CDR3 nucleotide sequence: TGTGCCAGCAGTGAAGGGGAGGCTTCCCACGAGCAGTACTTC.

The rearrangement uses TRBV19 and TRBJ2-1, with 8 bases identical to TRBD2. The CDR3 loop spans 18 amino acids. The J segment lost 5 bases and the V segment lost 6 bases, leaving 18 bases of the junction unmatched. Germline-derived CDR1 and CDR2 are LNHDA and SQIVND (reference sequence). CDR3 nucleotide sequence: TGTGCCAGTAGCTCTCTAGCCTTTACTAGCGGCTATAACAATGAGCAGTTCTTC. It specifies CASSSLAFTSGYNNEQFF.

This chain uses TRBV9 with TRBJ2-1; 9 bases match TRBD1. Germline V gene lookup returns CDR1 SGDLS and CDR2 YYNGEE. V gave up 0 bases and J gave up 8 bases; unmatched junction bases: 9. The CDR3 contains 16 residues. CDR3 nucleotides: TGTGCCAGCAGCGTAGTTGGGACAGGGTTGAGAGATGAGCAGTTCTTC. It codes for CASSVVGTGLRDEQFF.

The chain links TRBV5-5 to TRBJ2-7; no clear D. CDR1 and CDR2 from the germline V gene are SGHKS and YYEKEE (reference sequence). With 1 base removed from V and 1 base from J, the gap between germline ends came to 9 bases. The CDR3 consists of 14 residues. The CDR3 DNA sequence: TGTGCCAGCAGCTTGTTCGCGGTGTCCTACGAGCAGTACTTC. This gives the protein CASSLFAVSYEQYF.

The chain uses TRBV2 and TRBJ2-2, with TRBD1 identical over 9 bases. Germline values: CDR1 SNHLY, CDR2 FYNNEI. The CDR3 length is 16 residues. J lost 1 base, V lost 7 bases, and 7 bases had no gene match. This CDR3 is CASNQDRGKNTGELFF. The CDR3 DNA reads as TGTGCCAGCAACCAAGACAGGGGGAAGAACACCGGGGAGCTGTTTTTT.

The chain carries TRBV29-1 and TRBJ2-7; D is possibly TRBD2 (6 bases). Germline-derived CDR1 and CDR2 are SQVTM and ANQGSEA. CDR3 length: 14 amino acids. The germline V and J ends were trimmed by 1 base and 6 bases, with 16 bases remaining between them. Here the CDR3 reads CSVEVGGLAGEQYF. DNA for the CDR3: TGCAGCGTTGAAGTGGGAGGACTCGCGGGCGAGCAGTACTTC.

This clone has only a few counts. J is TRBJ1-1 and V is TRBV2, with D possibly TRBD1 on 5 matching bases. Germline V CDR1 and CDR2: SNHLY, FYNNEI. CDR3 size: 16 residues. The V and J ends lost 3 bases and 1 base respectively, with 15 bases between them. CDR3 loop: CASSDNLPGPNTEAFF. DNA of the CDR3: TGTGCCAGCAGTGACAATTTACCGGGGCCGAACACTGAAGCTTTCTTT.

The rearrangement links TRBV7-9 to TRBJ2-3, with 12 nucleotides matching TRBD2. This CDR3 comprises 15 residues. CDR1 and CDR2 from the germline V gene are SEHNR and FQNEAQ (reference sequence). Unmatched junction bases numbered 4, after V lost 5 bases and J lost 4 bases. Here the CDR3 DNA reads TGTGCCAGCAGCCCCCTAGCGGGAGGGGCAGATACGCAGTATTTT. Amino acids: CASSPLAGGADTQYF.

This chain joins TRBV5-1 and TRBJ1-4; D remains ambiguous. Germline loops: CDR1 SGHRS, CDR2 YFSETQ. The CDR3 runs to 14 residues. The germline V and J ends were trimmed by 4 bases and 8 bases, with 15 bases remaining between them. The CDR3 nucleotides read TGCGCCAGCAGCCAGGATGGGGTTCGGGAAAAACTGTTTTTT. It is translated as CASSQDGVREKLFF.

The V and J genes are TRBV11-3 and TRBJ2-1; 8 nucleotides agree with TRBD1. The CDR3 sequence is 14 residues long. With 5 bases clipped from V and 7 bases from J, the junction kept 7 bases outside the gene matches. CDR1 is SGHNT, CDR2 YENEEA, per germline. CDR3 loop: CASSRTGRGNEQFF. In nucleotides, the CDR3 is TGTGCCAGCAGCCGGACAGGGCGAGGGAATGAGCAGTTCTTC.

This chain joins TRBV9 and TRBJ2-1; TRBD1 matches 7 bases. V lost 7 bases and J lost 4; bases outside the gene matches: 8. Germline CDR1 reads SGDLS; CDR2 reads YYNGEE. The CDR3 has 14 amino acids. The CDR3 sequence is CASSQGTAYNEQFF. CDR3 coding DNA: TGTGCCAGCTCCCAAGGGACAGCTTACAATGAGCAGTTCTTC.

This clone occurred once. The gene calls are TRBV27 and TRBJ2-5; D not resolved. The germline CDR1 and CDR2 sequences are MNHEY and SMNVEV (reference sequence). V was pared by 6 bases and J by 4 bases, with 3 bases between. The CDR3 is 10 amino acids. CDR3 nucleotide sequence: TGTGCCAGCAGGCCAGAGACCCAGTACTTC. Its translation: CASRPETQYF.

The rearrangement links TRBV19 to TRBJ2-7; D call uncertain. Germline assignment: CDR1 LNHDA and CDR2 SQIVND (reference sequence). Trimming took off 3 bases at V and 0 bases at J, with 6 bases between the two ends. The CDR3 covers 13 residues. The CDR3 protein is CASSIGYSYEQYF. CDR3 sequence (DNA): TGTGCCAGTAGTATTGGTTACTCCTACGAGCAGTACTTC.